The 25 T cell receptor beta chains listed next were all sequenced from one sample in a study of blood T cell repertoires in COVID-19. Clones were read by immunoSEQ multiplex PCR, and TCRdb kept only the in-frame ones, dropping some. The table shows 200,000 or so clones, with about 85% occurring only once. Specimen: peripheral blood. The receptors were sampled from a man in his fifties or sixties with COVID-19, enrolled during active disease.

The rearrangement joins TRBV5-1 to TRBJ2-3; 8 bases fit TRBD2. The CDR3 length is 16 residues. Germline V gene lookup returns CDR1 SGHRS and CDR2 YFSETQ. With 4 bases clipped from V and 5 bases from J, the junction kept 12 bases outside the gene matches. In nucleotides, the CDR3 is TGCGCCAGCAGCCTTAAAGCGGGAGTTGTTGGAGATACGCAGTATTTT. Amino acid sequence: CASSLKAGVVGDTQYF.

V and J are TRBV30 and TRBJ1-4, with D unresolved. The CDR3 length is 15 residues. Germline lookup yields CDR1 GTSNPN and CDR2 SVGIG (reference sequence). V was clipped by 0 bases and J by 7 bases, with 15 bases between them. The CDR3 DNA sequence: TGTGCCTGGAGTGTAAAAAGAGGGTCGAGTGAAAAACTGTTTTTT. It yields the protein CAWSVKRGSSEKLFF. Looking up the rest from reference TRBV30 and TRBJ1-4 gives the full variable domain: SQTIHQWPATLVQPVGSPLSLECTVEGTSNPNLYWYRQAAGRGLQLLFYSVGIGQISSEVPQNLSASRPQDRQFILSSKKLLLSDSGFYLCAWSVKRGSSEKLFFGSGTQLSVL.

The chain combines TRBV9 with TRBJ2-1, with 12 bases fitting TRBD1. The germline gives CDR1 SGDLS, CDR2 YYNGEE. This CDR3 region has 19 residues. After removal of 0 bases from V and 10 bases from J, the junction contained 17 bases not matched to a gene. The CDR3 spells CASSVGGTGGRGLSGEQFF. The CDR3 bases are TGTGCCAGCAGCGTAGGAGGGACAGGGGGCCGGGGGTTGTCAGGAGAGCAGTTCTTC.

Concerning this clone: The sample carries other DNA sequences with the same CDR3. CDR3 region: CASSGGQGFTEAFF. The DNA of the CDR3 is TGCGCCAGCAGCGGAGGACAGGGGTTCACTGAAGCTTTCTTT. This chain links TRBV5-1 with TRBJ1-1; 9 bases align to TRBD1. V lost 4 bases and J lost 4; bases outside the gene matches: 5. The germline CDR1 and CDR2 sequences are SGHRS and YFSETQ. The CDR3 consists of 14 residues.

The V gene is TRBV5-4, the J gene TRBJ2-7; TRBD2 is a possible D gene (5 bases). Trimming took 3 bases from V and 0 from J, leaving 10 bases between them. The CDR3 totals 14 residues. Germline CDR1 and CDR2: SGHNT and YYREEE (reference sequence). DNA for the CDR3: TGTGCCAGCAGCTCAGCCGGGAACTCCTACGAGCAGTACTTC. This gives the protein CASSSAGNSYEQYF.

The chain joins TRBV18 to TRBJ2-3; 12 bases fit TRBD2. The V and J ends lost 2 bases and 0 bases, in that order; junction bases with no gene match: 6. The germline V gene has CDR1 KGHSH and CDR2 LQKENI. The CDR3 is 18 residues long. This CDR3 is CASSPGLAGSTSTDTQYF. CDR3 DNA: TGTGCCAGCTCACCAGGACTAGCGGGATCGACTAGCACAGATACGCAGTATTTT. Using reference TRBV18 and TRBJ2-3 for the parts outside the CDR3, the full variable domain is NAGVMQNPRHLVRRRGQEARLRCSPMKGHSHVYWYRQLPEEGLKFMVYLQKENIIDESGMPKERFSAEFPKEGPSILRIQQVVRGDSAAYFCASSPGLAGSTSTDTQYFGPGTRLTVL.

The chain combines TRBV6-6 with TRBJ1-6; no clear D. V was pared by 10 bases and J by 10 bases, with 20 bases between. Germline CDR1 reads MNHNY; CDR2 reads SVGAGI (reference sequence). The CDR3 covers 14 residues. CDR3 sequence: CATMRGELGSPLHF. DNA of the CDR3: TGTGCCACCATGCGTGGGGAGCTTGGGTCACCCCTCCACTTT.

Here the CDR3 reads CASSQETLALSSYNSPLHF. The CDR3 DNA reads as TGTGCCAGCAGCCAAGAGACACTGGCCCTTAGCTCCTATAATTCACCCCTCCACTTT. The chain uses TRBV4-2 and TRBJ1-6; D is unresolved. The CDR3 covers 19 residues. Germline loops: CDR1 LGHNA, CDR2 YNFKEQ. The V and J ends lost 0 bases and 0 bases respectively, with 15 bases between them.

The V call is TRBV11-2, the J call TRBJ1-6; TRBD1 is a possible D gene (5 bases). CDR3 length equals 17 residues. Trimming pared 2 bases from V and 8 bases from J, leaving 19 bases between. CDR1 and CDR2 from the germline V gene are SGHAT and FQNNGV. DNA for the CDR3: TGTGCCAGCAGCTTAAATAGAGCCCTTTCCAGGGATTCACCCCTCCACTTT. Translated, it gives CASSLNRALSRDSPLHF.

This chain links TRBV5-1 with TRBJ1-6; D is unclear. The V gene's germline CDR1 is SGHRS and CDR2 YFSETQ. Trimming stripped 0 bases from V and 8 bases from J, with 6 bases between. The CDR3 runs 13 residues. CDR3 DNA: TGCGCCAGCAGCTTGGCAGAGGATTCACCCCTCCACTTT. It encodes CASSLAEDSPLHF. The variable domain in full, with the rest retrieved from reference TRBV5-1 and TRBJ1-6, is KAGVTQTPRYLIKTRGQQVTLSCSPISGHRSVSWYQQTPGQGLQFLFEYFSETQRNKGNFPGRFSGRQFSNSRSEMNVSTLELGDSALYLCASSLAEDSPLHFGNGTRLTVT.

This chain connects TRBV5-4 to TRBJ2-3, with a tentative D call TRBD1 (6 bases). This CDR3 spans 15 amino acids. The germline V and J ends were trimmed by 1 base and 7 bases, with 16 bases remaining between them. Germline V gives CDR1 SGHNT, CDR2 YYREEE (reference sequence). CDR3 loop: CASSLRQGTRNTQYF. Written as DNA, the CDR3 is TGTGCCAGCAGCTTGCGGCAGGGGACGCGGAATACGCAGTATTTT.

This clone occurred a few times. This chain links TRBV23-1 with TRBJ1-2; 7 bases are shared with TRBD1. TRBV23-1 is noted as an ORF with a role that remains uncertain. CDR3 length: 12 amino acids. The J segment lost 8 bases and the V segment lost 6 bases, leaving 6 bases of the junction unmatched. CDR3 residues: CASSDREEGYTF. The CDR3 coding sequence is TGCGCCAGCAGCGACAGGGAAGAAGGCTACACCTTC.

V gene TRBV2 combines with J gene TRBJ1-5; no clear D. The V and J ends lost 1 base and 4 bases respectively, with 8 bases between them. CDR1 and CDR2 (germline): SNHLY, FYNNEI. The CDR3 length is 14 residues. CDR3 loop: CASSEGGRNQPQHF. Here the CDR3 DNA reads TGTGCCAGCAGTGAAGGAGGGCGAAATCAGCCCCAGCATTTT.

The chain recombines TRBV5-5 with TRBJ1-5, with TRBD1 matching over 11 bases. Germline CDR1 and CDR2: SGHKS and YYEKEE (reference sequence). This CDR3 spans 16 amino acids. Germline trimming cut 0 bases from V and 5 bases from J; bases unmatched to any gene: 4. The CDR3 reads CASSLGTGGPYQPQHF. CDR3 nucleotide sequence: TGTGCCAGCAGCTTGGGGACAGGGGGCCCGTATCAGCCCCAGCATTTT. The whole variable domain, remainder taken from reference TRBV5-5 and TRBJ1-5, is DAGVTQSPTHLIKTRGQQVTLRCSPISGHKSVSWYQQVLGQGPQFIFQYYEKEERGRGNFPDRFSARQFPNYSSELNVNALLLGDSALYLCASSLGTGGPYQPQHFGDGTRLSIL.

The CDR3 region is CASTLQSLSGANVLTF. The DNA of the CDR3 is TGTGCCAGCACCCTACAGAGCCTATCTGGGGCCAACGTCCTGACTTTC. The chain carries TRBV7-9 and TRBJ2-6, with D hard to call. V dropped 7 bases and J dropped 1 base, with 14 bases sitting between them. The CDR3 spans 16 residues. CDR1 is SEHNR and CDR2 is FQNEAQ in the germline V gene (reference sequence). Combining the CDR3 with reference TRBV7-9 and TRBJ2-6 gives the whole variable domain DTGVSQNPRHKITKRGQNVTFRCDPISEHNRLYWYRQTLGQGPEFLTYFQNEAQLEKSRLLSDRFSAERPKGSFSTLEIQRTEQGDSAMYLCASTLQSLSGANVLTFGAGSRLTVL.

V gene TRBV5-1 combines with J gene TRBJ1-4; D may be TRBD1 (5 bases). The CDR3 consists of 12 residues. With 5 bases removed from V and 8 bases from J, the gap between germline ends came to 10 bases. Germline V CDR1 and CDR2: SGHRS, YFSETQ. The DNA for the CDR3 is TGCGCCAGCAGGGGGCTAAAGGAAAAACTGTTTTTT. Translated, it gives CASRGLKEKLFF.

This sequence joins TRBV29-1 and TRBJ2-7, with D unresolved. This CDR3 contains 11 residues. Germline V gives CDR1 SQVTM, CDR2 ANQGSEA. V was shortened by 2 bases and J by 6 bases, with 8 bases between the two germline ends. CDR3 in DNA: TGCAGCGTTGAACTGGGCCCCGAGCAGTACTTC. This gives the protein CSVELGPEQYF.

The chain is built from TRBV10-3 and TRBJ1-2; the D is unclear. CDR1 and CDR2 (germline): ENHRY, SYGVKD. V lost 10 bases, J lost 4 bases, and 19 bases lay in between. CDR3 size: 14 residues. CDR3 protein: CANSGGRDGYGYTF. In nucleotides, the CDR3 is TGTGCCAATTCTGGAGGGCGCGATGGCTATGGCTACACCTTC.

About this clone: The same CDR3 arises from other DNA sequences in this sample as well. The chain carries TRBV27 and TRBJ2-1; 9 bases are a match to TRBD2. J lost 4 bases, V lost 7 bases, and 8 bases had no gene match. The CDR3 totals 15 residues. The germline CDR1 and CDR2 sequences are MNHEY and SMNVEV (reference sequence). CDR3 sequence: CASTPGLAGYNEQFF. The DNA for the CDR3 is TGTGCCAGCACCCCCGGGCTAGCGGGATACAATGAGCAGTTCTTC.

The chain has TRBV2 and TRBJ1-2, with D maybe TRBD1 (5 bases). Germline-derived CDR1 and CDR2 are SNHLY and FYNNEI. The CDR3 is 13 residues long. With 4 bases removed from V and 7 bases from J, the gap between germline ends came to 13 bases. The CDR3 DNA is TGTGCCAGCAGTGGCGACAGTACTGCTGGCTACACCTTC. Protein product: CASSGDSTAGYTF.

The chain links TRBV6-4 to TRBJ2-2, with 7 bases identical to TRBD1. V lost 9 bases to trimming and J lost 5 bases; unmatched junction nucleotides: 9. This CDR3 is built from 14 residues. Germline loops: CDR1 MRHNA, CDR2 SNTAGT. CDR3 protein: CASQQEGATGELFF. DNA of the CDR3: TGTGCCAGTCAACAAGAGGGGGCGACCGGGGAGCTGTTTTTT.

This chain joins TRBV11-2 and TRBJ2-7; TRBD2 aligns across 8 bases. The ends lost 0 bases at V and 4 bases at J; junction bases unmatched: 5. CDR3 length: 15 residues. Germline V gene lookup returns CDR1 SGHAT and CDR2 FQNNGV. The CDR3 loop is CASSLDLGRGYEQYF. The CDR3 DNA sequence: TGTGCCAGCAGCTTAGATCTCGGGAGGGGTTACGAGCAGTACTTC.

The rearrangement uses TRBV27 and TRBJ1-1; D may be TRBD1 (5 bases). The germline CDR1 and CDR2 sequences are MNHEY and SMNVEV (reference sequence). The CDR3 length is 14 residues. Trimming removed 3 bases at V and 1 base at J, with 9 bases between. The CDR3 protein is CASSFGHQNTEAFF. DNA of the CDR3: TGTGCCAGCAGTTTTGGACACCAGAACACTGAAGCTTTCTTT.

The chain combines TRBV9 with TRBJ2-1, with 10 nucleotides matching TRBD1. The CDR3 loop spans 15 amino acids. V shed 2 bases, J shed 8 bases, and the junction held 7 bases outside the gene matches. Per the germline V gene, CDR1 is SGDLS and CDR2 is YYNGEE. CDR3 bases: TGTGCCAGCAGCGTCCGGGACAGGGGATGGGATGAGCAGTTCTTC. This sequence encodes CASSVRDRGWDEQFF. The full variable domain, completed using reference TRBV9 and TRBJ2-1, is DSGVTQTPKHLITATGQRVTLRCSPRSGDLSVYWYQQSLDQGLQFLIQYYNGEERAKGNILERFSAQQFPDLHSELNLSSLELGDSALYFCASSVRDRGWDEQFFGPGTRLTVL.

The sample holds a few counts of this clone. The J gene is TRBJ2-1, the V gene TRBV7-3; TRBD2 agrees at 10 bases. CDR3 length: 15 residues. After removal of 2 bases from V and 9 bases from J, the junction contained 7 bases not matched to a gene. Germline CDR1 is SGHTA and CDR2 is FQGTGA. The CDR3 spells CASSLELAGWGEQFF. The CDR3 DNA reads TGTGCCAGCAGCTTAGAACTAGCGGGGTGGGGTGAGCAGTTCTTC.